Following are 29 T cell receptor beta chains from one sample sequenced in a study of blood T cell repertoires in COVID-19. TCRdb's copy holds only in-frame clones and misses some; the assay was immunoSEQ multiplex PCR. The sample yields 130,000 to 150,000 clones, around 90% seen once. The sequencing input was peripheral blood. These receptors came from a human donor in a cohort sampled during active COVID-19.

This chain links TRBV5-6 with TRBJ2-7, with D perhaps matching TRBD1 (6 bases). This CDR3 spans 13 amino acids. From germline, CDR1 is SGHDT and CDR2 YYEEEE. Trimming cost V 0 bases and J 2 bases, with 6 bases left between them. CDR3 sequence: CASSLDRAYEQYF. CDR3 DNA sequence: TGTGCCAGCAGCTTGGACAGGGCCTACGAGCAGTACTTC.

This rearrangement joins TRBV3-1 (or the pseudogene TRBV3-2) to TRBJ1-2; D unclear. Germline CDR1 LGHDT, CDR2 YNNKEL (reference sequence). This CDR3 is built from 15 residues. The V end was cut by 2 bases, the J end by 4 bases, with 14 bases between. As DNA, the CDR3 is TGTGCCAGCAGCCAATATTTCGGAGGAAGCTATGGCTACACCTTC. The encoded protein is CASSQYFGGSYGYTF.

The chain uses TRBV12-5 and TRBJ1-2, with TRBD1 matching 7 bases. The CDR3 sequence is 14 residues long. Per the germline V gene, CDR1 is LGHNT and CDR2 is FRNRAP. V gave up 4 bases and J gave up 7 bases; unmatched junction bases: 9. Written as DNA, the CDR3 is TGTGCTAGTGGTTCGAAACAGGGGTTCGGTGGCTACACCTTC. Protein sequence: CASGSKQGFGGYTF.

The rearrangement uses TRBV15 and TRBJ2-6; no clear D gene. V gave up 2 bases and J gave up 0 bases, with 2 bases separating them. Germline CDR1 is LNHNV and CDR2 is YYDKDF (reference sequence). This CDR3 has 14 residues. The CDR3 DNA reads TGTGCCACCAGCAGACGCTCTGGGGCCAACGTCCTGACTTTC. Protein: CATSRRSGANVLTF.

The J gene is TRBJ2-3, the V gene TRBV7-2; tentative D call: TRBD1 (6 bases). The CDR3 runs 16 residues. Per the germline V gene, CDR1 is SGHTA and CDR2 is FQGNSA. V dropped 1 base and J dropped 6 bases, with 17 bases sitting between them. The CDR3 nucleotides read TGTGCCAGCAGCTTAGGGGGGCTTGATGGAACGGATACGCAGTATTTT. Protein sequence: CASSLGGLDGTDTQYF.

The chain recombines TRBV29-1 with TRBJ1-4; the D is unclear. V dropped 3 bases and J dropped 4 bases, with 9 bases sitting between them. The CDR3 sequence is 13 residues long. Germline CDR1 reads SQVTM; CDR2 reads ANQGSEA. This chain's CDR3 is CSVETTSNEKLFF. The CDR3 nucleotides are TGCAGCGTTGAGACAACAAGTAATGAAAAACTGTTTTTT.

The V call is TRBV19, the J call TRBJ1-3; D is unclear. The CDR3 runs 16 residues. Trimming shortened V by 1 base and J by 0 bases, and 10 bases separated the two germline ends. The germline gives CDR1 LNHDA, CDR2 SQIVND (reference sequence). The CDR3: CASSIVPGSSGNTIYF. DNA of the CDR3: TGTGCCAGTAGTATAGTTCCGGGAAGCTCTGGAAACACCATATATTTT.

The chain uses TRBV2 and TRBJ2-4; 8 bases are a match to TRBD2. The CDR3 has 17 amino acids. The V gene's germline CDR1 is SNHLY and CDR2 FYNNEI. The V segment lost 3 bases and the J segment 1 base; nucleotides outside the gene matches: 8. CDR3 DNA sequence: TGTGCCAGCAGTGAGAGAATAGCGGGGTCCGCCAAAAACATTCAGTACTTC. Amino acid sequence: CASSERIAGSAKNIQYF.

Details on this clone: The germline gene is not matched at one end of the junction; a read error may be the cause. The J gene is TRBJ1-1, the V gene TRBV29-1; D not certain. Germline CDR1 is SQVTM and CDR2 is ANQGSEA. This CDR3 region has 15 residues. The CDR3 reads CSVEATWDAGTEAFF. The CDR3 DNA reads as TGCAGCGTCGAAGCAACCTGGGATGCGGGCACTGAAGCTTTCTTT.

The chain links TRBV2 to TRBJ2-7, with D possibly matching TRBD1 (5 bases). The CDR3 is made up of 12 amino acids. The germline gives CDR1 SNHLY, CDR2 FYNNEI. The V end was cut by 3 bases, the J end by 4 bases, with 7 bases between. CDR3 amino acids: CASSDDSYEQYF. CDR3 coding DNA: TGTGCCAGCAGTGATGACAGTTACGAGCAGTACTTC.

The J gene is TRBJ1-3, the V gene TRBV27, with D possibly being TRBD1 (6 bases). Germline-derived CDR1 and CDR2 are MNHEY and SMNVEV (reference sequence). CDR3 length: 15 residues. The V end lost 4 bases, the J end lost 2 bases, and 12 bases lay between the germline ends. CDR3 DNA sequence: TGTGCCAGCAGTTCCCAGGGGTCAACTGGAAACACCATATATTTT. It encodes CASSSQGSTGNTIYF.

The CDR3 coding sequence is TGTGCCAGCAGCCCCGGAGGGGGACTAGCGGGGACCTACGAGCAGTACTTC. It encodes CASSPGGGLAGTYEQYF. The chain recombines TRBV9 with TRBJ2-7; TRBD2 matches 13 bases. Germline loops: CDR1 SGDLS, CDR2 YYNGEE. V lost 4 bases to trimming and J lost 2 bases; unmatched junction nucleotides: 9. This CDR3 contains 17 residues.

The chain has TRBV23-1 and TRBJ2-2, with 7 bases identical to TRBD1. TRBV23-1 is an ORF, with its function uncertain. CDR3 size: 16 residues. The V and J ends lost 3 bases and 1 base, in that order; junction bases with no gene match: 5. CDR3 residues: CASSQPDRWNTGELFF. CDR3 coding DNA: TGCGCCAGCAGTCAGCCGGACAGGTGGAACACCGGGGAGCTGTTTTTT.

V and J are TRBV6-2 or TRBV6-3 and TRBJ1-5; 9 bases line up with TRBD1. This CDR3 is 15 amino acids long. Germline V gives CDR1 MNHEY, CDR2 SVGEGT. The V and J ends lost 6 bases and 9 bases, in that order; junction bases with no gene match: 12. This chain's CDR3 is CASSSGQGSVRPQHF. DNA of the CDR3: TGTGCCAGCAGCTCCGGACAGGGGTCGGTACGGCCCCAGCATTTT.

The chain joins TRBV10-3 to TRBJ1-1, with a possible D match to TRBD1 (5 bases). Trimming cost V 2 bases and J 1 base, with 23 bases left between them. The length of the CDR3 is 19 residues. CDR1 ENHRY and CDR2 SYGVKD come from the germline V gene. CDR3 sequence reads: CAISESKLGAGLGNTEAFF. CDR3 nucleotides: TGTGCCATCAGTGAGAGTAAGCTCGGAGCGGGGCTTGGGAACACTGAAGCTTTCTTT.

The chain uses TRBV11-1 and TRBJ1-1, with D tentatively TRBD1 (5 bases). Germline CDR1 and CDR2: SGHAT and FQDESV (reference sequence). With 5 bases removed from V and 9 bases from J, the gap between germline ends came to 13 bases. The CDR3 has 12 amino acids. CDR3 sequence (DNA): TGTGCCAGCAGCATACCAGACAGTAAAGCTTTCTTT. Its protein product is CASSIPDSKAFF.

The chain is built from TRBV5-5 and TRBJ2-5; 7 bases map to TRBD2. J lost 2 bases, V lost 4 bases, and 8 bases had no gene match. Germline lookup yields CDR1 SGHKS and CDR2 YYEKEE (reference sequence). This CDR3 is built from 15 residues. DNA of the CDR3: TGTGCCAGCAGCAAGTCCGGGACTAAACAAGAGACCCAGTACTTC. Protein product: CASSKSGTKQETQYF.

Concerning this clone itself: A read error may produce the germline difference seen at one junction end. The rearrangement joins TRBV10-3 to TRBJ2-7; D perhaps matches TRBD1 (5 bases). CDR1 is ENHRY and CDR2 is SYGVKD in the germline V gene. The CDR3 totals 14 residues. CDR3 sequence reads: CAISEGAFSDEQYF. In DNA, the CDR3 is TGTGCCATCAGTGAGGGGGCCTTCTCCGACGAGCAGTACTTC.

The V gene is TRBV12-3 or TRBV12-4, the J gene TRBJ2-3; D is ambiguous. The CDR3 is 13 amino acids. Trimming pared 6 bases from V and 0 bases from J, leaving 7 bases between. The CDR3 protein is CASSLSSTDTQYF. CDR3 in DNA: TGTGCCAGCAGCTTGTCTAGCACAGATACGCAGTATTTT.

This clone came up once. The chain joins TRBV7-9 to TRBJ2-5, with D possibly matching TRBD1 (5 bases). Germline assignment: CDR1 SEHNR and CDR2 FQNEAQ (reference sequence). V dropped 2 bases and J dropped 2 bases, with 12 bases sitting between them. The CDR3 extends over 15 amino acids. Here the CDR3 reads CASSLNVGVQETQYF. The CDR3 region has the DNA TGTGCCAGCAGCTTAAATGTAGGGGTTCAAGAGACCCAGTACTTC.

The V gene is TRBV2, the J gene TRBJ2-5; weak D call: TRBD2 (6 bases). V was cut by 5 bases and J by 5 bases, with 12 bases left in between. CDR1 is SNHLY, CDR2 FYNNEI, per germline. The CDR3 consists of 13 residues. Written as DNA, the CDR3 is TGTGCCAGCAGTTGGCGGGGCCGGGAGACCCAGTACTTC. This translates into CASSWRGRETQYF.

The chain combines TRBV2 with TRBJ1-2, with TRBD1 identical over 8 bases. This CDR3 contains 13 residues. Germline-derived CDR1 and CDR2 are SNHLY and FYNNEI. The V segment lost 5 bases and the J segment 2 bases; nucleotides outside the gene matches: 1. CDR3 residues: CASSWDRNYGYTF. The CDR3 bases are TGTGCCAGCAGTTGGGACAGGAACTATGGCTACACCTTC.

This chain joins TRBV5-1 and TRBJ2-7; weak D call: TRBD2 (7 bases). Germline V gene sequence: CDR1 SGHRS, CDR2 YFSETQ. The V end lost 0 bases, the J end lost 4 bases, and 11 bases lay between the germline ends. The length of the CDR3 is 14 residues. CDR3: CASSLAGEGYEQYF. CDR3 nucleotides: TGCGCCAGCAGCTTGGCAGGGGAGGGTTACGAGCAGTACTTC.

The chain uses TRBV9 and TRBJ2-2; D possibly corresponds to TRBD2 (6 bases). In germline, CDR1 is SGDLS, CDR2 YYNGEE. This CDR3 has 13 amino acids. Trimming shortened V by 9 bases and J by 5 bases, and 14 bases separated the two germline ends. CDR3 sequence reads: CATEGAGTGELFF. The DNA for the CDR3 is TGTGCCACCGAAGGGGCGGGGACCGGGGAGCTGTTTTTT.

The V call is TRBV7-9, the J call TRBJ2-3, with 7 bases aligning to TRBD1. The CDR3 sequence is 17 residues long. V was pared by 5 bases and J by 2 bases, with 13 bases of the junction left unmatched. Germline-derived CDR1 and CDR2 are SEHNR and FQNEAQ (reference sequence). Here the CDR3 DNA reads TGTGCCAGCAGCCCAGACACGACAGGGCGATACACAGATACGCAGTATTTT. As protein: CASSPDTTGRYTDTQYF.

The gene calls are TRBV11-3 and TRBJ1-3; D call uncertain. Trimming removed 5 bases at V and 3 bases at J, with 5 bases between. There are 12 residues in the CDR3. Germline loops: CDR1 SGHNT, CDR2 YENEEA. CDR3 loop: CASSRDGNTIYF. CDR3 DNA sequence: TGTGCCAGCAGCCGGGATGGAAACACCATATATTTT.

The rearrangement links TRBV11-2 to TRBJ1-3, with 9 bases matching TRBD1. CDR3 length: 15 residues. Germline trimming cut 3 bases from V and 0 bases from J; bases unmatched to any gene: 0. In germline, CDR1 is SGHAT, CDR2 FQNNGV. CDR3 DNA: TGTGCCAGCAGCTTGACAGGGGGCTCTGGAAACACCATATATTTT. This translates into CASSLTGGSGNTIYF.

The chain combines TRBV10-1 with TRBJ2-7; maybe TRBD1 (5 bases). Germline V lookup: CDR1 WNHNN, CDR2 SYGVQD (reference sequence). This CDR3 is 13 amino acids long. Trimming pared 4 bases from V and 4 bases from J, leaving 11 bases between. The CDR3 DNA follows: TGCGCCAGCAGTGGACAGATTCCATACGAGCAGTACTTC. Protein: CASSGQIPYEQYF.

The chain carries TRBV15 and TRBJ2-2, with 7 bases that match TRBD2. Germline CDR1 LNHNV, CDR2 YYDKDF (reference sequence). The CDR3 runs to 14 residues. V shed 3 bases, J shed 3 bases, and the junction held 1 base outside the gene matches. The CDR3 sequence: CATSSRGDTGELFF. CDR3 in DNA: TGTGCCACCAGCAGCCGGGGGGACACCGGGGAGCTGTTTTTT.